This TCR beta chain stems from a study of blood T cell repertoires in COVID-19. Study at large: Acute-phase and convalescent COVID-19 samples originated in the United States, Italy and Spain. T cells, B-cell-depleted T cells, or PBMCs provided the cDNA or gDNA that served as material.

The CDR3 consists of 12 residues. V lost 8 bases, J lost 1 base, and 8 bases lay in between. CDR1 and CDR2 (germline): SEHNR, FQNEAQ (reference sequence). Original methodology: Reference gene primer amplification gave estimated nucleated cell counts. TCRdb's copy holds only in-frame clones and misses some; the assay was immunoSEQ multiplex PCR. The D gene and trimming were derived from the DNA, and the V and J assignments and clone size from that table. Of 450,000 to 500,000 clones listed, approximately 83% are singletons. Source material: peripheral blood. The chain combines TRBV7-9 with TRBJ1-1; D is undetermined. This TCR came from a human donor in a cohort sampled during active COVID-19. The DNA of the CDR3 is TGTGCCAGCCTTCACTGGAACACTGAAGCTTTCTTT. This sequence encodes CASLHWNTEAFF. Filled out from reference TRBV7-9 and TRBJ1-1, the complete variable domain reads DTGVSQNPRHKITKRGQNVTFRCDPISEHNRLYWYRQTLGQGPEFLTYFQNEAQLEKSRLLSDRFSAERPKGSFSTLEIQRTEQGDSAMYLCASLHWNTEAFFGQGTRLTVV.